The next 22 T cell receptor beta chains were all read from a single sample in a study of STAT5B mutations in CD4+ large granular lymphocyte leukemia. Libraries were prepared by immunoSEQ multiplex PCR; TCRdb keeps only in-frame clonotypes and omits some of them. The data hold some 27,000 clones, with 65% to 80% observed a single time. What was sequenced was CD4+ T cells from blood buffy coats. The receptors shown here come from a human donor in good health.

The CDR3 is CASSEQGGAARQPQHF. Written as DNA, the CDR3 is TGTGCCAGCAGTGAACAGGGGGGCGCGGCCCGTCAGCCCCAGCATTTT. The chain links TRBV6-1 to TRBJ1-5, with 7 bases aligning to TRBD1. After removal of 2 bases from V and 6 bases from J, the junction contained 10 bases not matched to a gene. CDR1 and CDR2 from the germline V gene are MNHNS and SASEGT. This CDR3 comprises 16 residues.

The chain is built from TRBV2 and TRBJ2-3, with D unresolved. The germline V gene has CDR1 SNHLY and CDR2 FYNNEI. Trimming removed 6 bases from V and 1 base from J, with 8 bases in between. The CDR3 sequence is 13 residues long. The CDR3 DNA is TGTGCCAGCAGGGACCAGGGCACAGATACGCAGTATTTT. Encoded protein: CASRDQGTDTQYF.

The J gene is TRBJ2-1, the V gene TRBV29-1; D may correspond to TRBD1 or TRBD2 (6 bases each). The CDR3 sequence is 14 residues long. Looked up from germline, CDR1 is SQVTM and CDR2 is ANQGSEA. The ends were cut back, 6 bases at V and 3 bases at J, with 15 bases in the middle. The CDR3 DNA reads TGCAGCGTAGCGCTAGGGGGACTCTACAATGAGCAGTTCTTC. Amino acids: CSVALGGLYNEQFF.

CDR3 in amino acids: CASSPRLAGGPPYEQYF. In DNA, the CDR3 is TGTGCCAGCAGTCCGCGACTAGCGGGAGGGCCCCCCTACGAGCAGTACTTC. The V and J genes are TRBV27 and TRBJ2-7; 14 nucleotides line up with TRBD2. After removal of 5 bases from V and 2 bases from J, the junction contained 8 bases not matched to a gene. Looked up from germline, CDR1 is MNHEY and CDR2 is SMNVEV (reference sequence). The CDR3 extends over 17 amino acids.

The chain employs TRBV7-2 and TRBJ2-7; D not resolved. The V end lost 1 base, the J end lost 0 bases, and 7 bases lay between the germline ends. The CDR3 covers 14 residues. CDR1 and CDR2 (germline): SGHTA, FQGNSA. The CDR3 coding sequence is TGTGCCAGCAGCTTAGAGAGGCGCTCCTACGAGCAGTACTTC. Translating it yields CASSLERRSYEQYF.

V usage is TRBV7-9 and J usage is TRBJ1-1, with 8 positions matching TRBD1. Germline V gene sequence: CDR1 SEHNR, CDR2 FQNEAQ (reference sequence). The CDR3 runs 15 residues. The V gene end was trimmed by 5 bases and the J gene end by 1 base; junction bases not matched to a gene: 6. This CDR3 is CASSRTGRANTEAFF. For the CDR3, the DNA is TGTGCCAGCAGCCGGACAGGGAGGGCGAACACTGAAGCTTTCTTT. Using reference TRBV7-9 and TRBJ1-1 for the parts outside the CDR3, the full variable domain is DTGVSQNPRHKITKRGQNVTFRCDPISEHNRLYWYRQTLGQGPEFLTYFQNEAQLEKSRLLSDRFSAERPKGSFSTLEIQRTEQGDSAMYLCASSRTGRANTEAFFGQGTRLTVV.

The chain joins TRBV11-2 to TRBJ2-1; 8 bases are shared with TRBD1. This CDR3 spans 15 amino acids. J was trimmed by 3 bases and V by 7 bases; bases with no gene match: 8. CDR1 is SGHAT, CDR2 FQNNGV, per germline. CDR3 loop: CASTGQGGFYNEQFF. DNA of the CDR3: TGTGCCAGCACCGGACAGGGTGGTTTCTACAATGAGCAGTTCTTC.

V is TRBV12-5 and J is TRBJ2-2; 9 bases map to TRBD2. The CDR3 consists of 15 residues. The germline V gene encodes CDR1 LGHNT and CDR2 FRNRAP. Germline trimming cut 2 bases from V and 4 bases from J; bases unmatched to any gene: 2. The CDR3 spells CASGLLAGATGELFF. In nucleotides, the CDR3 is TGTGCTAGTGGTTTGTTAGCGGGAGCCACCGGGGAGCTGTTTTTT.

The chain uses TRBV9 and TRBJ1-2, with D hard to call. Germline-derived CDR1 and CDR2 are SGDLS and YYNGEE. The CDR3 is made up of 15 amino acids. The ends were cut back, 4 bases at V and 6 bases at J, with 19 bases in the middle. CDR3 nucleotide sequence: TGTGCCAGCAGCCCCAGCCAGGTCCCTTGGGATGGCTACACCTTC. Encoded protein: CASSPSQVPWDGYTF.

The chain joins TRBV5-6 to TRBJ2-3; tentatively, D is TRBD2 (5 bases). Trimming shortened V by 2 bases and J by 1 base, and 11 bases separated the two germline ends. CDR3 size: 15 residues. CDR1 and CDR2 from the germline V gene are SGHDT and YYEEEE. CDR3 protein: CASSFEGVGTDTQYF. In DNA form, the CDR3 reads TGTGCCAGCAGCTTTGAGGGAGTTGGCACAGATACGCAGTATTTT.

The rearrangement links TRBV30 to TRBJ1-4; D uncertain. CDR3 length equals 15 residues. Germline values: CDR1 GTSNPN, CDR2 SVGIG (reference sequence). V was shortened by 2 bases and J by 5 bases, with 15 bases between the two germline ends. CDR3 sequence (DNA): TGTGCCTGGAGTACCCCCTCAGGCGGCAATGAAAAACTGTTTTTT. Amino acids: CAWSTPSGGNEKLFF.

This clone was seen a few times. The gene calls are TRBV6-1 and TRBJ2-2; D may match TRBD1 or TRBD2 (5 bases each). The germline CDR1 and CDR2 sequences are MNHNS and SASEGT. CDR3 size: 16 residues. Trimming stripped 3 bases from V and 3 bases from J, with 14 bases between. CDR3 loop: CASSDEGYADTGELFF. CDR3 nucleotide sequence: TGTGCCAGCAGTGATGAGGGGTATGCGGACACCGGGGAGCTGTTTTTT.

The rearrangement uses TRBV19 and TRBJ1-2; D unresolved. Germline V gives CDR1 LNHDA, CDR2 SQIVND (reference sequence). This CDR3 is built from 16 residues. The V end was cut by 0 bases, the J end by 2 bases, with 13 bases between. The CDR3: CASSIDHTKRNYGYTF. The DNA for the CDR3 is TGTGCCAGTAGTATAGATCACACGAAACGGAACTATGGCTACACCTTC.

The chain combines TRBV19 with TRBJ2-7, with 9 bases identical to TRBD2. This CDR3 contains 12 residues. V shed 8 bases, J shed 5 bases, and the junction held 4 bases outside the gene matches. The germline V gene has CDR1 LNHDA and CDR2 SQIVND (reference sequence). DNA for the CDR3: TGTGCCAGTGGCCTAGCGGGGCACGAGCAGTACTTC. This encodes CASGLAGHEQYF.

This rearrangement joins TRBV19 to TRBJ1-3; TRBD1 matches at 9 bases. Germline V gene sequence: CDR1 LNHDA, CDR2 SQIVND (reference sequence). Trimming cost V 8 bases and J 4 bases; bases outside gene matches: 3. This CDR3 contains 13 residues. The CDR3 DNA sequence: TGTGCCAGTTCCGGGACAGGGGGAAACACCATATATTTT. It translates to CASSGTGGNTIYF.

This chain uses TRBV6-4 with TRBJ1-2; D gene ambiguous. The ends were cut back, 9 bases at V and 7 bases at J, with 9 bases in the middle. The CDR3 totals 10 residues. Germline lookup yields CDR1 MRHNA and CDR2 SNTAGT. CDR3 protein: CARRLGGYTF. In DNA, the CDR3 is TGTGCCAGGAGGCTGGGTGGCTACACCTTC.

J is TRBJ2-5 and V is TRBV10-1; tentatively, D is TRBD2 (6 bases). This CDR3 contains 15 residues. V was clipped by 10 bases and J by 5 bases, with 23 bases between them. The germline V gene has CDR1 WNHNN and CDR2 SYGVQD (reference sequence). CDR3 residues: CATRRGGAIVETQYF. The CDR3 DNA reads as TGCGCCACGCGACGAGGAGGGGCGATTGTGGAGACCCAGTACTTC.

The rearrangement uses TRBV2 and TRBJ2-7; D is perhaps TRBD2 (5 bases). The CDR3 is 14 amino acids. Trimming took off 6 bases at V and 5 bases at J, with 17 bases between the two ends. Looked up from germline, CDR1 is SNHLY and CDR2 is FYNNEI. The CDR3 DNA reads as TGTGCCAGCAGGGTTAGCGAGAATGGGAACGAGCAGTACTTC. As protein: CASRVSENGNEQYF.

V gene TRBV13 combines with J gene TRBJ2-2, with 9 bases aligning to TRBD2. CDR3 size: 16 residues. Germline values: CDR1 PRHDT, CDR2 FYEKMQ (reference sequence). The J segment lost 2 bases and the V segment lost 3 bases, leaving 4 bases of the junction unmatched. The CDR3: CASSLGGRANTGELFF. In DNA form, the CDR3 reads TGTGCCAGCAGCTTGGGCGGGAGGGCCAACACCGGGGAGCTGTTTTTT.

This CDR3 is CASTREESTDTQYF. The CDR3 DNA follows: TGCGCCAGCACCCGGGAGGAGAGCACAGATACGCAGTATTTT. This rearrangement joins TRBV5-1 to TRBJ2-3; 7 bases line up with TRBD2. Germline V lookup: CDR1 SGHRS, CDR2 YFSETQ. The V and J ends lost 6 bases and 0 bases, in that order; junction bases with no gene match: 4. The CDR3 totals 14 residues.

Only one count was recorded for this clone. The CDR3: CASREGTDTQYF. The CDR3 region has the DNA TGCGCCAGCAGGGAGGGAACAGATACGCAGTATTTT. V usage is TRBV5-1 and J usage is TRBJ2-3, with D possibly being TRBD2 (6 bases). This CDR3 is 12 amino acids long. Germline V gives CDR1 SGHRS, CDR2 YFSETQ. The germline V and J ends were trimmed by 5 bases and 3 bases, with 7 bases remaining between them.

This chain joins TRBV27 and TRBJ2-7; D might be TRBD1 or TRBD2, each matching 5 bases. Germline values: CDR1 MNHEY, CDR2 SMNVEV (reference sequence). Trimming pared 7 bases from V and 0 bases from J, leaving 13 bases between. This CDR3 has 14 residues. The CDR3: CASTPGTRSYEQYF. CDR3 in DNA: TGTGCCAGCACCCCCGGGACCCGCTCCTACGAGCAGTACTTC.